This TCR beta chain was obtained from a study of glioma-infiltrating T cells after dendritic cell vaccination. The PCR used 60 V beta and 13 J beta primers. Sequenced by immunoSEQ multiplex PCR; TCRdb stores in-frame clones only, minus some. The sample has 100,000 or so clones, 85% to 90% seen once; the top ten hold less than 20%. Deletions cut 1 base from V and 2 bases from J, with 9 bases between. The CDR3 is 15 residues long. Germline assignment: CDR1 LGHNA and CDR2 YNFKEQ. The chain recombines TRBV4-2 with TRBJ2-1, with D tentatively TRBD2 (5 bases). The material was blood, obtained before dendritic cell vaccination. The receptor comes from a human donor with glioblastoma. The CDR3 DNA reads TGTGCCAGCAGCCAAGGGCCGGGGACCTACAATGAGCAGTTCTTC. Protein sequence: CASSQGPGTYNEQFF.